These 30 T cell receptor beta chains were sequenced from one sample in a study of T cells in Graves' hyperthyroidism and ophthalmopathy. The TCR beta CDR3 regions underwent amplification using RNA transcripts as the source. HTBI primers drove first-round RT-PCR of the TCR CDR3. TCRdb passed the multiplex PCR reads through MiXCR, listing each CDR3 protein once. The profile covers some 460,000 distinct CDR3 sequences, with around 16% appearing a single time and 13% to 15% taken by the ten largest. The sample was blood. Receptors originate from a woman between 18 and 30 years old with Graves' hyperthyroidism.

This clonotype was counted ten times or more. The V call is TRBV2, the J call TRBJ2-3, with D uncertain. Trimming pared 8 bases from V and 6 bases from J, leaving 6 bases between. From germline, CDR1 is SNHLY and CDR2 FYNNEI. The CDR3 is 10 amino acids. The CDR3 is CASVGDTQYF. DNA of the CDR3: TGTGCCAGCGTTGGGGATACGCAGTATTTT.

In nucleotides, the CDR3 is TGTGCCACCAGTGATCAAAAGAATGAGCAGTTCTTC. It specifies CATSDQKNEQFF. The rearrangement links TRBV24-1 to TRBJ2-1; D gene ambiguous. CDR3 size: 12 residues. Germline CDR1 KGHDR, CDR2 SFDVKD. Trimming removed 3 bases at V and 7 bases at J, with 6 bases between.

At least ten counts were recorded for this clonotype. The chain is built from TRBV11-2 and TRBJ2-2; D gene ambiguous. The V and J ends lost 1 base and 6 bases respectively, with 6 bases between them. The V gene's germline CDR1 is SGHAT and CDR2 FQNNGV. The CDR3 consists of 13 residues. Here the CDR3 DNA reads TGTGCCAGCAGCTTAGGCCTGGCCGGGGAGCTGTTTTTT. Protein product: CASSLGLAGELFF.

This clonotype was observed a handful of times. This chain joins TRBV6-1 and TRBJ2-5; the match to TRBD2 covers 7 bases. The CDR3 spans 13 residues. V was pared by 6 bases and J by 7 bases, with 8 bases of the junction left unmatched. Germline assignment: CDR1 MNHNS and CDR2 SASEGT. CDR3 region: CASRVTGLPTQYF. CDR3 coding DNA: TGTGCCAGCAGGGTGACGGGACTACCGACCCAGTACTTC.

This clonotype was seen repeatedly, ten times or more. V is TRBV6-1 and J is TRBJ1-1; the D is unclear. CDR1 and CDR2 (germline): MNHNS, SASEGT. The CDR3 consists of 14 residues. The V end lost 6 bases, the J end lost 1 base, and 12 bases lay between the germline ends. The CDR3 spells CASRGSARNTEAFF. In DNA, the CDR3 is TGTGCCAGCAGGGGATCGGCAAGGAACACTGAAGCTTTCTTT.

This clonotype occurred many times. V and J are TRBV3-1 and TRBJ1-1, with D maybe TRBD1 (5 bases). Germline lookup yields CDR1 LGHDT and CDR2 YNNKEL (reference sequence). Deletions cut 2 bases from V and 9 bases from J, with 13 bases between. The CDR3 length is 13 residues. The CDR3 nucleotides read TGTGCCAGCAGCCAAATACCCGGGACGAAAGCTTTCTTT. It translates to CASSQIPGTKAFF. The full variable domain, in which reference TRBV3-1 and TRBJ1-1 provide the parts outside the CDR3, is DTAVSQTPKYLVTQMGNDKSIKCEQNLGHDTMYWYKQDSKKFLKIMFSYNNKELIINETVPNRFSPKSPDKAHLNLHINSLELGDSAVYFCASSQIPGTKAFFGQGTRLTVV.

Here the CDR3 reads CATSDGGAGPGELFF. In nucleotides, the CDR3 is TGTGCCACCAGTGATGGGGGCGCAGGGCCCGGGGAGCTGTTTTTT. The V and J genes are TRBV24-1 and TRBJ2-2; D perhaps matches TRBD1 (6 bases). V was pared by 3 bases and J by 6 bases, with 13 bases between. Germline V CDR1 and CDR2: KGHDR, SFDVKD. The CDR3 covers 15 residues.

For this clonotype: A much larger clone differs from this one at a single base, so this may be a read error. The chain employs TRBV7-2 and TRBJ2-3; 13 nucleotides match TRBD2. The germline V gene encodes CDR1 SGHTA and CDR2 FQGNSA. The junction had 10 bases not matched to a gene; V was cut back by 5 bases and J by 8 bases. The CDR3 sequence is 16 residues long. The chain's CDR3 is CASSPLAGGQAATQYF. The DNA of the CDR3 is TGTGCCAGCAGCCCACTAGCGGGGGGGCAGGCAGCTACGCAGTATTTT.

This clonotype was counted many times. In DNA, the CDR3 is TGTGCCAGCAGCTTAGGTGGGACAGGGGTTCGGATGAATTCACCCCTCCACTTT. It encodes CASSLGGTGVRMNSPLHF. The chain joins TRBV13 to TRBJ1-6; TRBD1 aligns across 10 bases. CDR1 PRHDT and CDR2 FYEKMQ come from the germline V gene (reference sequence). This CDR3 contains 18 residues. V trimming: 0 bases; J trimming: 7 bases; junction bases outside the gene matches: 9.

This clonotype has at least ten counts. The V call is TRBV2, the J call TRBJ1-5; 7 nucleotides agree with TRBD1. The CDR3 spans 16 residues. Germline loops: CDR1 SNHLY, CDR2 FYNNEI. J was trimmed by 0 bases and V by 6 bases; bases with no gene match: 8. The CDR3 sequence is CASRRDRGSSNQPQHF. As DNA, the CDR3 is TGTGCCAGCAGGAGGGACAGAGGAAGTAGCAATCAGCCCCAGCATTTT. The full variable domain, its missing parts supplied by reference TRBV2 and TRBJ1-5, is EPEVTQTPSHQVTQMGQEVILRCVPISNHLYFYWYRQILGQKVEFLVSFYNNEISEKSEIFDDQFSVERPDGSNFTLKIRSTKLEDSAMYFCASRRDRGSSNQPQHFGDGTRLSIL.

At least ten counts were recorded for this clonotype. CDR3 loop: CASSLAPGLDDLNEQFF. The CDR3 bases are TGTGCCAGCAGCTTGGCCCCGGGACTAGACGATCTCAATGAGCAGTTCTTC. The chain is built from TRBV5-4 and TRBJ2-1; 8 bases match TRBD2. This CDR3 is built from 17 residues. Germline assignment: CDR1 SGHNT and CDR2 YYREEE (reference sequence). V lost 0 bases, J lost 6 bases, and 11 bases stayed unmatched.

The genes are TRBV14 and TRBJ2-5; D perhaps matches TRBD2 (5 bases). Trimming pared 4 bases from V and 5 bases from J, leaving 17 bases between. The V gene's germline CDR1 is SGHDN and CDR2 FVKESK. The CDR3 covers 15 residues. The CDR3 region is CASSRRGRVGETQYF. In DNA form, the CDR3 reads TGTGCCAGCAGCCGACGGGGAAGGGTTGGGGAGACCCAGTACTTC.

The rearrangement links TRBV27 to TRBJ2-3; TRBD1 agrees at 9 bases. The J segment lost 5 bases and the V segment lost 5 bases, leaving 5 bases of the junction unmatched. CDR3 length: 14 amino acids. Germline loops: CDR1 MNHEY, CDR2 SMNVEV (reference sequence). CDR3 sequence: CASSPGQGLDTQYF. The CDR3, as DNA: TGTGCCAGCAGTCCGGGACAGGGACTAGATACGCAGTATTTT.

This chain uses TRBV20-1 with TRBJ2-1; 8 bases are shared with TRBD2. J gave up 7 bases and V 8 bases, and 13 bases lay outside the gene matches. Germline V gene sequence: CDR1 DFQATT, CDR2 SNEGSKA (reference sequence). The CDR3 spans 14 residues. The CDR3 DNA reads as TGCAGTATAAACAAGGGACTAGTTATAAATGAGCAGTTCTTC. Translation: CSINKGLVINEQFF.

The chain couples TRBV24-1 to TRBJ2-3, with unresolved D. The V gene lost 3 bases and the J gene lost 3 bases, with 6 bases spanning the gap. This CDR3 is 13 amino acids long. Germline V lookup: CDR1 KGHDR, CDR2 SFDVKD. CDR3 sequence reads: CATSDVATDTQYF. Here the CDR3 DNA reads TGTGCCACCAGTGATGTCGCTACAGATACGCAGTATTTT.

This clonotype came up many times. This chain links TRBV6-2 or TRBV6-3 with TRBJ2-1, with 8 bases that match TRBD2. The germline V gene has CDR1 MNHEY and CDR2 SVGEGT. The CDR3 is 15 residues long. With V trimmed by 4 bases and J by 7 bases, 9 bases remained unmatched. This chain's CDR3 is CASSSSGGLGNEQFF. The CDR3, as DNA: TGTGCCAGCAGTTCAAGCGGGGGATTGGGGAATGAGCAGTTCTTC.

This clonotype was counted at least ten times. This chain links TRBV11-2 with TRBJ2-1; TRBD1 agrees at 10 bases. Germline V gene lookup returns CDR1 SGHAT and CDR2 FQNNGV. The J segment lost 5 bases and the V segment lost 5 bases, leaving 12 bases of the junction unmatched. This CDR3 is built from 17 residues. CDR3 sequence reads: CASSHHTGTGANNEQFF. DNA of the CDR3: TGTGCCAGCAGCCACCATACCGGGACAGGGGCCAACAATGAGCAGTTCTTC.

The CDR3 protein is CASSLRDRDGYTF. CDR3 DNA sequence: TGTGCCAGCAGTCTCCGGGACAGGGATGGCTACACCTTC. The genes are TRBV2 and TRBJ1-2; 9 nucleotides match TRBD1. The CDR3 extends over 13 amino acids. Germline V gives CDR1 SNHLY, CDR2 FYNNEI. The V and J ends lost 5 bases and 6 bases, in that order; junction bases with no gene match: 4.

The CDR3: CASSPPRILGSGSSFSYNEQFF. The CDR3 DNA reads as TGTGCCAGCAGCCCCCCCAGAATTCTGGGTAGCGGGAGCTCATTCTCCTACAATGAGCAGTTCTTC. The chain recombines TRBV9 with TRBJ2-1; 9 nucleotides line up with TRBD2. The CDR3 consists of 22 residues. CDR1 and CDR2 from the germline V gene are SGDLS and YYNGEE. Unmatched junction bases numbered 23, after V lost 4 bases and J lost 0 bases. Supplemented by reference TRBV9 and TRBJ2-1, the full variable domain reads DSGVTQTPKHLITATGQRVTLRCSPRSGDLSVYWYQQSLDQGLQFLIQYYNGEERAKGNILERFSAQQFPDLHSELNLSSLELGDSALYFCASSPPRILGSGSSFSYNEQFFGPGTRLTVL.

This clonotype has a handful of counts. This chain's CDR3 is CASSQRGGLAGAEYYNEQFF. The DNA for the CDR3 is TGTGCCAGCAGCCAAAGGGGGGGTCTAGCGGGAGCGGAGTACTACAATGAGCAGTTCTTC. The V gene is TRBV3-1, the J gene TRBJ2-1, with TRBD2 identical over 10 bases. The V gene end was trimmed by 2 bases and the J gene end by 3 bases; junction bases not matched to a gene: 16. The V gene's germline CDR1 is LGHDT and CDR2 YNNKEL (reference sequence). The CDR3 loop spans 20 amino acids.

There are a few counts of this clonotype. CDR3 sequence reads: CASSPDFGRNSPLHF. Here the CDR3 DNA reads TGTGCCAGCTCACCTGACTTCGGAAGGAATTCACCCCTCCACTTT. The chain joins TRBV18 to TRBJ1-6; D is ambiguous. This CDR3 contains 15 residues. CDR1 KGHSH and CDR2 LQKENI come from the germline V gene. The V and J ends lost 3 bases and 7 bases respectively, with 13 bases between them.

This clonotype was seen once. V usage is TRBV5-1 and J usage is TRBJ2-1; TRBD1 agrees at 7 bases. The V gene end was trimmed by 4 bases and the J gene end by 5 bases; junction bases not matched to a gene: 15. This CDR3 has 17 residues. CDR1 is SGHRS and CDR2 is YFSETQ in the germline V gene. The CDR3 reads CASSGDRDSFRNNEQFF. CDR3 in DNA: TGCGCCAGCAGCGGTGACCGGGACAGCTTCAGAAACAATGAGCAGTTCTTC.

This clonotype was seen a single time. The chain combines TRBV12-3 or TRBV12-4 with TRBJ1-5; the match to TRBD1 covers 7 bases. V lost 6 bases and J lost 5; bases outside the gene matches: 4. This CDR3 contains 13 residues. The CDR3 DNA reads as TGTGCCAGCAGGGGGGACAGACATCAGCCCCAGCATTTT. Translated: CASRGDRHQPQHF.

With respect to this clonotype: Relative to the germline gene, one junction end is altered; a read error may explain this. The V gene is TRBV29-1, the J gene TRBJ2-3; D unclear. The germline V gene has CDR1 SQVTM and CDR2 ANQGSEA. CDR3 length: 12 amino acids. CDR3 bases: TGCAGCGTTGAGGGCCGGGCAGATACGCGGTATTTT. Translated, it gives CSVEGRADTRYF.

The chain employs TRBV20-1 and TRBJ2-5, with 10 bases fitting TRBD1. The trim removed 3 bases at V and 4 bases at J, leaving 11 bases unmatched. This CDR3 is 16 amino acids long. Per germline, CDR1 DFQATT and CDR2 SNEGSKA (reference sequence). The CDR3 DNA reads as TGCAGTGCTAGCAATCCGGGACAGGGGATAACAGAGACCCAGTACTTC. Residues: CSASNPGQGITETQYF.

This clonotype was seen repeatedly, ten times or more. V usage is TRBV7-8 and J usage is TRBJ2-1; TRBD2 matches 7 bases. V shed 1 base, J shed 4 bases, and the junction held 13 bases outside the gene matches. This CDR3 region has 18 residues. Germline CDR1 and CDR2: SGHVS and FQNEAQ. The CDR3 coding sequence is TGTGCCAGCAGCTTAGGTGTTGCACGACTAGCAACATACAATGAGCAGTTCTTC. Encoded protein: CASSLGVARLATYNEQFF.

This clonotype was counted at least ten times. The chain recombines TRBV11-2 with TRBJ2-2; D not resolved. The CDR3 sequence is 13 residues long. The V gene's germline CDR1 is SGHAT and CDR2 FQNNGV. V gave up 5 bases and J gave up 4 bases, with 8 bases separating them. The CDR3 loop is CASSVQLTGELFF. The CDR3 DNA reads TGTGCCAGCAGCGTCCAGCTCACCGGGGAGCTGTTTTTT.

This clonotype appeared many times. DNA of the CDR3: TGTGCCAGCAGTTACACCAGGCGGCGGGGAATTCCTCAAGAGACCCAGTACTTC. Its protein product is CASSYTRRRGIPQETQYF. The J gene is TRBJ2-5, the V gene TRBV6-2 or TRBV6-3; possibly TRBD2 for D (6 bases). The CDR3 runs to 18 residues. V lost 2 bases and J 2 bases, leaving 21 bases between the germline ends. Germline V gene sequence: CDR1 MNHEY, CDR2 SVGEGT.

This rearrangement joins TRBV27 to TRBJ1-1; D not certain. CDR3 length: 13 residues. The V gene lost 5 bases and the J gene lost 0 bases, with 7 bases spanning the gap. Germline CDR1 reads MNHEY; CDR2 reads SMNVEV (reference sequence). The CDR3 DNA reads as TGTGCCAGCAGTGTATATGTGAACACTGAAGCTTTCTTT. Encoded protein: CASSVYVNTEAFF.

This clonotype showed up just a few times. This chain links TRBV6-2 or TRBV6-3 with TRBJ2-1; D possibly corresponds to TRBD2 (7 bases). The V end lost 8 bases, the J end lost 5 bases, and 19 bases lay between the germline ends. This CDR3 region has 15 residues. CDR1 MNHEY and CDR2 SVGEGT come from the germline V gene. CDR3 sequence: CASQPTGGFNNEQFF. DNA of the CDR3: TGTGCCAGCCAACCCACGGGGGGCTTCAACAATGAGCAGTTCTTC.